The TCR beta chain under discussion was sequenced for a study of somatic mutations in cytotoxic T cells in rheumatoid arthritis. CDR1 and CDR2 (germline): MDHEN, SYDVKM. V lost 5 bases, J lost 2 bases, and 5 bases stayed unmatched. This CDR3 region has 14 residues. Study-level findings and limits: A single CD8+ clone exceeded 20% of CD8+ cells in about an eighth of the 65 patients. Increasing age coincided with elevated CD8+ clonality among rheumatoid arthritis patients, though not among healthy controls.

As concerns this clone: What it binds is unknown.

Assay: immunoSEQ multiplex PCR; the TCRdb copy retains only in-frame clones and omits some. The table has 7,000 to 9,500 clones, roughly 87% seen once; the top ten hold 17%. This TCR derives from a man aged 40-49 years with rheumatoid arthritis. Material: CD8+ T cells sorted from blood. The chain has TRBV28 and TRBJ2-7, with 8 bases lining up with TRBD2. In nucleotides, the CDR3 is TGTGCCAGCAGTCAGCTAGCGGGCGCCTACGAGCAGTACTTC. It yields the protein CASSQLAGAYEQYF.